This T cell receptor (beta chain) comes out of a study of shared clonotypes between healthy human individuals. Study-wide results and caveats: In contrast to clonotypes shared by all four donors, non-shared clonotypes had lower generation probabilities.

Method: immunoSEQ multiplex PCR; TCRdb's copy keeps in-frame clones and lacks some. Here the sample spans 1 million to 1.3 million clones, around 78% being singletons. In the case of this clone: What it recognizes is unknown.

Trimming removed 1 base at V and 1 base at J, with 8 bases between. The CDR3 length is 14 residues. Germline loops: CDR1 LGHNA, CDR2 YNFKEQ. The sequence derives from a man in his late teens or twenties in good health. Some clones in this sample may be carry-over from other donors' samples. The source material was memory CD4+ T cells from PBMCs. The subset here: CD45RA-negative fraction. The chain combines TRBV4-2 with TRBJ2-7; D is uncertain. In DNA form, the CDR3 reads TGTGCCAGCAGCCAAGGGATGGCATCCTACGAGCAGTACTTC. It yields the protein CASSQGMASYEQYF.